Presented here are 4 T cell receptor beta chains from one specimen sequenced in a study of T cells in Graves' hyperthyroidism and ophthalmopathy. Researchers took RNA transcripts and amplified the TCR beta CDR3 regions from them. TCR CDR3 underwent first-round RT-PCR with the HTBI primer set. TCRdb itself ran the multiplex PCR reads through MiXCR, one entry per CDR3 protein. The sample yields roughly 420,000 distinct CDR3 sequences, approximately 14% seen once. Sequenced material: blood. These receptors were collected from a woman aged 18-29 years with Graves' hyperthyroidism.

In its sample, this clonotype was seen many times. CDR3 coding DNA: TGTGCCAGTAGTATCTCAGGGGCGGTAGGGACTAGCGGCCGCACAGATACGCAGTATTTT. This sequence encodes CASSISGAVGTSGRTDTQYF. The chain couples TRBV19 to TRBJ2-3; 11 bases fit TRBD2. The CDR3 covers 20 residues. CDR1 is LNHDA, CDR2 SQIVND, per germline (reference sequence). Unmatched junction bases numbered 15, after V lost 3 bases and J lost 1 base. Full variable domain (missing parts from reference TRBV19 and TRBJ2-3): DGGITQSPKYLFRKEGQNVTLSCEQNLNHDAMYWYRQDPGQGLRLIYYSQIVNDFQKGDIAEGYSVSREKKESFPLTVTSAQKNPTAFYLCASSISGAVGTSGRTDTQYFGPGTRLTVL.

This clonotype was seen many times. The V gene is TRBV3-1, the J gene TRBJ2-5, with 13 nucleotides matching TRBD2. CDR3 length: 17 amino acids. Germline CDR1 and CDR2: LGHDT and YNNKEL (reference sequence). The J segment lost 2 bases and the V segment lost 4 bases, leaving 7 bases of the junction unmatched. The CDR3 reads CASSLVGLAGLQETQYF. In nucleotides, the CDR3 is TGTGCCAGCAGCCTGGTGGGACTAGCGGGACTACAAGAGACCCAGTACTTC.

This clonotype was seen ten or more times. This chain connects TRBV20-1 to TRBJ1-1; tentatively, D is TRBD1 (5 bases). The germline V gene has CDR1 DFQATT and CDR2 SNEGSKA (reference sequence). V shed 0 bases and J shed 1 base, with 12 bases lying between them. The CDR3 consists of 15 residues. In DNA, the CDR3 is TGCAGTGCTAGAGAAGACGGGGCTTGGAACACTGAAGCTTTCTTT. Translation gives CSAREDGAWNTEAFF.

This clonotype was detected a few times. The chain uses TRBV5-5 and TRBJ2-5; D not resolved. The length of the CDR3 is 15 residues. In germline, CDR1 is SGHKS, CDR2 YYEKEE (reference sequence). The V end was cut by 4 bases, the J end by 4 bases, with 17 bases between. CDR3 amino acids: CASSLSTAPGETQYF. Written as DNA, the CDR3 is TGTGCCAGCAGCCTCTCCACAGCGCCCGGAGAGACCCAGTACTTC.